Below are 10 T cell receptor beta chains sequenced from a single sample in a study of glioma-infiltrating T cells after dendritic cell vaccination. Using immunoSEQ multiplex PCR, the repertoire was profiled, and TCRdb retains in-frame clones only, with some absent. The table has under 35,000 clones, 90% seen once. This specimen consisted of blood, obtained before dendritic cell vaccination. These TCRs come from a human donor with glioblastoma.

This chain joins TRBV19 and TRBJ2-3, with D perhaps TRBD1 (5 bases). CDR3 size: 14 residues. Per the germline V gene, CDR1 is LNHDA and CDR2 is SQIVND (reference sequence). The germline V and J ends were trimmed by 2 bases and 4 bases, with 10 bases remaining between them. Written as DNA, the CDR3 is TGTGCCAGTAGTATACAGGGATCCGCAGATACGCAGTATTTT. Its translation is CASSIQGSADTQYF.

The chain uses TRBV25-1 and TRBJ1-4; 7 bases match TRBD1. The J segment lost 5 bases and the V segment lost 6 bases, leaving 0 bases of the junction unmatched. Germline values: CDR1 MGHDK, CDR2 SYGVNS. The CDR3 spans 12 residues. DNA of the CDR3: TGTGCCAGCAGACAGGGGAATGAAAAACTGTTTTTT. Translating it yields CASRQGNEKLFF. Using reference TRBV25-1 and TRBJ1-4 for the parts outside the CDR3, the full variable domain is EADIYQTPRYLVIGTGKKITLECSQTMGHDKMYWYQQDPGMELHLIHYSYGVNSTEKGDLSSESTVSRIRTEHFPLTLESARPSHTSQYLCASRQGNEKLFFGSGTQLSVL.

This clone was counted a single time. The V call is TRBV11-2, the J call TRBJ2-7, with 11 nucleotides matching TRBD2. The CDR3 covers 14 residues. The V gene's germline CDR1 is SGHAT and CDR2 FQNNGV. V dropped 4 bases and J dropped 7; count of bases not matched to a gene: 6. CDR3 DNA sequence: TGTGCCAGCAGCTCGACTAGCGGGGCGAGGGAGCAGTACTTC. Translation gives CASSSTSGAREQYF.

The V and J genes are TRBV7-2 and TRBJ2-1; D is possibly TRBD2 (6 bases). The CDR3 loop spans 15 amino acids. CDR1 and CDR2 (germline): SGHTA, FQGNSA. The germline V and J ends were trimmed by 1 base and 1 base, with 8 bases remaining between them. The CDR3 bases are TGTGCCAGCAGCTTAGGGGGACTTTCCTACAATGAGCAGTTCTTC. This sequence encodes CASSLGGLSYNEQFF.

This clone was found a few times. This chain joins TRBV5-1 and TRBJ2-1; TRBD2 agrees at 10 bases. This CDR3 region has 17 residues. Germline V CDR1 and CDR2: SGHRS, YFSETQ. Trimming at V came to 3 bases and at J to 7 bases, leaving 13 bases not matched to a gene. The CDR3 loop is CASSSSPSGGARNEQFF. CDR3 nucleotide sequence: TGCGCCAGCAGCTCCTCCCCGAGCGGGGGGGCCCGTAATGAGCAGTTCTTC.

The rearrangement joins TRBV7-2 to TRBJ2-7; 7 bases align to TRBD2. J gave up 9 bases and V 2 bases, and 10 bases lay outside the gene matches. The CDR3 is 14 residues long. The germline V gene has CDR1 SGHTA and CDR2 FQGNSA. The CDR3 loop is CASSLSWDGGLQYF. CDR3 DNA sequence: TGTGCCAGCAGCTTAAGTTGGGACGGGGGGTTGCAGTACTTC.

The rearrangement links TRBV19 to TRBJ1-1; tentative D call: TRBD1 (5 bases). CDR3 size: 15 residues. Germline lookup yields CDR1 LNHDA and CDR2 SQIVND (reference sequence). With 7 bases removed from V and 5 bases from J, the gap between germline ends came to 20 bases. DNA of the CDR3: TGTGCCAGTATCCCCAGGGAGGCCGGATCGACTGAAGCTTTCTTT. This sequence encodes CASIPREAGSTEAFF. Full variable domain (rest looked up from reference TRBV19 and TRBJ1-1): DGGITQSPKYLFRKEGQNVTLSCEQNLNHDAMYWYRQDPGQGLRLIYYSQIVNDFQKGDIAEGYSVSREKKESFPLTVTSAQKNPTAFYLCASIPREAGSTEAFFGQGTRLTVV.

The rearrangement uses TRBV29-1 and TRBJ2-2; 9 bases agree with TRBD2. V lost 3 bases, J lost 5 bases, and 7 bases stayed unmatched. The CDR3 contains 15 residues. Germline V gives CDR1 SQVTM, CDR2 ANQGSEA. Written as DNA, the CDR3 is TGCAGCGTTGAGGTAGCGGGGGTTTTAACCGGGGAGCTGTTTTTT. As protein: CSVEVAGVLTGELFF.

The V and J genes are TRBV10-1 and TRBJ2-3, with 13 bases matching TRBD2. V shed 5 bases, J shed 5 bases, and the junction held 4 bases outside the gene matches. The CDR3 runs 15 residues. Germline V gene lookup returns CDR1 WNHNN and CDR2 SYGVQD (reference sequence). The CDR3 DNA reads as TGCGCCAGCAGTTCACTAGCGGGGGGGCAAGATACGCAGTATTTT. This sequence encodes CASSSLAGGQDTQYF.

The chain couples TRBV7-9 to TRBJ2-7; tentatively, D is TRBD2 (7 bases). Germline CDR1 reads SEHNR; CDR2 reads FQNEAQ (reference sequence). The CDR3 is made up of 16 amino acids. The V end was cut by 4 bases, the J end by 4 bases, with 20 bases between. CDR3 amino acids: CASSSRGAGISYEQYF. The CDR3 bases are TGTGCCAGCAGCTCCCGGGGGGCGGGCATAAGTTACGAGCAGTACTTC.